The rows below give T cell receptor beta chains drawn from one sample of a study of T-cell memory formation after mild COVID-19. TCRdb recomputed calls from the 5' RACE reads with MiXCR, one row per CDR3 protein. The sample holds some 340,000 distinct CDR3 sequences, under 15% seen once. The sample consisted of PBMCs or a T cell subset sorted from them (not recorded which). All receptors come from a man aged 18 to 29 who had mild COVID-19 (a few samples of this study predate the infection). Cell type and time point are not known. Each CDR3 is given with its conserved first and last residue. Fields, in order: D gene, V gene, clone size, J gene, CDR3 DNA, CDR3 protein. A D gene is named only where the DNA matches it firmly. Clone size appears in some rows only: once, few, many, or a class for an expanded clone.

TRBD2,TRBV4-3,NA,TRBJ2-3,TGCGCCAGCAGCCAAGCCGTAGCGGGGGGACGCTCTAGCACAGATACGCAGTATTTT,CASSQAVAGGRSSTDTQYF
TRBD1,TRBV19,NA,TRBJ1-1,TGTGCCAGTAGCGACAGGGGGCATTCCCTCGAAGCTTTCTTT,CASSDRGHSLEAFF
TRBD2,TRBV5-1,many,TRBJ2-1,TGCGCCAGCAGCTCCATTTTGCGTCGGGGGGTCTACAATGAGCAGTTCTTC,CASSSILRRGVYNEQFF
NA,TRBV5-6,NA,TRBJ2-6,TGTGCCAGCAGCCGATCCTCTGGGGCCAACGTCCTGACTTTC,CASSRSSGANVLTF
NA,TRBV7-9,few,TRBJ2-1,TGTGCCAGCAGCGCCACTCGTGTGACCTCCTACAATGAGCAGTTCTTC,CASSATRVTSYNEQFF
NA,TRBV7-6,few,TRBJ2-3,TGTGCCAGCAGCTTAGGGGACGTGGGGGATACGCAGTATTTT,CASSLGDVGDTQYF
NA,TRBV7-9,many,TRBJ1-5,TGTGCCAGCAGCCTGACCGGTAGCAATCAGCCCCAGCATTTT,CASSLTGSNQPQHF
NA,TRBV7-9,NA,TRBJ2-1,TGTGCCAGCAGCTCCCCGTCGACAGCAAATGAGCAGTTCTTC,CASSSPSTANEQFF
NA,TRBV25-1,NA,TRBJ1-5,TGTGCCAGCAGTGAATGGGGGAGCAATCAGCCCCAGCATTTT,CASSEWGSNQPQHF
NA,TRBV9,NA,TRBJ1-6,TGTGCCAGCAGCCTTCTAGGAGGGGGTTCACCCCTCCACTTT,CASSLLGGGSPLHF
TRBD1,TRBV5-1,few,TRBJ1-1,TGCGCCAGCAGCTGGTCGGGACAGGGAGGCACTGAAGCTTTCTTT,CASSWSGQGGTEAFF
NA,TRBV5-1,few,TRBJ2-1,TGCGCCAGCAGCAACAGCGTAGACTCCTACAATGAGCAGTTCTTC,CASSNSVDSYNEQFF
TRBD2,TRBV10-3,NA,TRBJ2-1,TGTGCCATCAGTGAGTCTGCGGGGGGCTACAATGAGCAGTTCTTC,CAISESAGGYNEQFF
NA,TRBV4-3,few,TRBJ1-3,TGCGCCAGCAGCCGTAGCGCGGGGTTTGGTGGAAACACCATATATTTT,CASSRSAGFGGNTIYF